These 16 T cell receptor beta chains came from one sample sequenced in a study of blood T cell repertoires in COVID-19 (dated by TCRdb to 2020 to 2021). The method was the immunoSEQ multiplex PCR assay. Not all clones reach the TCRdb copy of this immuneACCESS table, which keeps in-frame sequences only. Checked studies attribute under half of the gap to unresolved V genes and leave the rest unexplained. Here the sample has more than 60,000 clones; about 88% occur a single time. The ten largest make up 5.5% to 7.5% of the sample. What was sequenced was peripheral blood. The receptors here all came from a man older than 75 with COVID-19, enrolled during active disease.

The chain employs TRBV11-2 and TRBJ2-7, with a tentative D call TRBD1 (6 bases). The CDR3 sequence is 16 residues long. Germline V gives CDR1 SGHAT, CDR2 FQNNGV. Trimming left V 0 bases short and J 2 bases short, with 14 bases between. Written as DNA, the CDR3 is TGTGCCAGCAGCTTAGATCTCCGGACAGAAACCTACGAGCAGTACTTC. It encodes CASSLDLRTETYEQYF.

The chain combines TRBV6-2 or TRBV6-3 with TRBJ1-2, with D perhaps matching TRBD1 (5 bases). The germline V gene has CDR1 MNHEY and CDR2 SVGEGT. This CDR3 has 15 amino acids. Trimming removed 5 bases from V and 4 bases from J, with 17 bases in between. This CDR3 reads CASSLQEPPVYGYTF. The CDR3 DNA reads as TGTGCCAGCAGTCTACAGGAGCCTCCGGTCTATGGCTACACCTTC.

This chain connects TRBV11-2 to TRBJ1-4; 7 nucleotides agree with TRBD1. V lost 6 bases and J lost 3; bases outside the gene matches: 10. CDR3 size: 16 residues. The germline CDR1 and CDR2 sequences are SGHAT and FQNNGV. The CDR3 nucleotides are TGTGCCAGCAGTCTTACAGGGGAAATGGCTAATGAAAAACTGTTTTTT. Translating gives CASSLTGEMANEKLFF. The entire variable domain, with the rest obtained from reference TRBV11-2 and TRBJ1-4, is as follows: EAGVAQSPRYKIIEKRQSVAFWCNPISGHATLYWYQQILGQGPKLLIQFQNNGVVDDSQLPKDRFSAERLKGVDSTLKIQPAKLEDSAVYLCASSLTGEMANEKLFFGSGTQLSVL.

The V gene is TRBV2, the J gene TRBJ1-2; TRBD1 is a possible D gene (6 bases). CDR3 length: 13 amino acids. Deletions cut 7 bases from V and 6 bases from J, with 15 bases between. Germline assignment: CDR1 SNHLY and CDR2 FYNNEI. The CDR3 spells CASKGQTLNGYTF. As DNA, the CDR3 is TGTGCCAGCAAAGGACAGACCCTTAATGGCTACACCTTC. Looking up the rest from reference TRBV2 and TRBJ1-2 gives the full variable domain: EPEVTQTPSHQVTQMGQEVILRCVPISNHLYFYWYRQILGQKVEFLVSFYNNEISEKSEIFDDQFSVERPDGSNFTLKIRSTKLEDSAMYFCASKGQTLNGYTFGSGTRLTVV.

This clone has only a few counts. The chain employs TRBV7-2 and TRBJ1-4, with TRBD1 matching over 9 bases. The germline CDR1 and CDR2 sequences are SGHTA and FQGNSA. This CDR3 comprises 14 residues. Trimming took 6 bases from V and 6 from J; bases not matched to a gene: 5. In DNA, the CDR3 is TGTGCCAGCAGTCGACAGGGGGGCGATGAAAAACTGTTTTTT. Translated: CASSRQGGDEKLFF.

The CDR3 nucleotides are TGCGCCAGCAGCCAAGGGACAGCAGTTCGCGAGCAGTACTTC. It yields the protein CASSQGTAVREQYF. The chain uses TRBV4-1 and TRBJ2-7, with TRBD1 as a possible D gene (6 bases). Germline V gives CDR1 MGHRA, CDR2 YSYEKL. V shed 1 base and J shed 6 bases, with 13 bases lying between them. The CDR3 consists of 14 residues.

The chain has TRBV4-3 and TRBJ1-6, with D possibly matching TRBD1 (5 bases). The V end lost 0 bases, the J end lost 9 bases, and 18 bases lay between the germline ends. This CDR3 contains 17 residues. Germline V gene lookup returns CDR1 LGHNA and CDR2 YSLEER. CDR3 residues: CASSQDWAGSRVSPLHF. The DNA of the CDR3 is TGCGCCAGCAGCCAAGATTGGGCAGGGTCTCGGGTTTCACCCCTCCACTTT.

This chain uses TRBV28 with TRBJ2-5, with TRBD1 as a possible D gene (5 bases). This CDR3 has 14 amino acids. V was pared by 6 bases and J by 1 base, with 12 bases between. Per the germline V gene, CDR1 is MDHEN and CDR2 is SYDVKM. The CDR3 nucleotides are TGTGCCAGCAGGACTGACAGCAGCCAAGAGACCCAGTACTTC. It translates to CASRTDSSQETQYF.

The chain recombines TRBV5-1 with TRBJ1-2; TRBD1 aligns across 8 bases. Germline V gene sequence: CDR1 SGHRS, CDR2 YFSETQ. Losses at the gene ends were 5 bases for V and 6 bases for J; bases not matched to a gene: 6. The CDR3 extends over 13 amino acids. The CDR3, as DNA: TGCGCCAGCAGTACAGGACAGGGTAATGGCTACACCTTC. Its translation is CASSTGQGNGYTF.

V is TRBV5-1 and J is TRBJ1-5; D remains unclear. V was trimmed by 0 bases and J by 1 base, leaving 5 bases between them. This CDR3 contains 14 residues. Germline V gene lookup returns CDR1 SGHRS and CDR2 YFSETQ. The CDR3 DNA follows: TGCGCCAGCAGCTTGGGAACAAGCAATCAGCCCCAGCATTTT. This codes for CASSLGTSNQPQHF. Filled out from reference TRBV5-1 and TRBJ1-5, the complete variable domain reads KAGVTQTPRYLIKTRGQQVTLSCSPISGHRSVSWYQQTPGQGLQFLFEYFSETQRNKGNFPGRFSGRQFSNSRSEMNVSTLELGDSALYLCASSLGTSNQPQHFGDGTRLSIL.

The CDR3 coding sequence is TGTGCCAGCAGCCAACCCCCGGGACAGGGTCCCACCGGGGAGCTGTTTTTT. As protein: CASSQPPGQGPTGELFF. The rearrangement joins TRBV4-2 to TRBJ2-2, with 9 bases lining up with TRBD1. Germline V CDR1 and CDR2: LGHNA, YNFKEQ. With 2 bases clipped from V and 4 bases from J, the junction kept 8 bases outside the gene matches. CDR3 length: 17 residues.

The CDR3 sequence: CASSLWTATEAFF. The CDR3, as DNA: TGTGCCAGCAGTTTATGGACTGCCACTGAAGCTTTCTTT. V is TRBV27 and J is TRBJ1-1; D not certain. The CDR3 is 13 amino acids. The germline V and J ends were trimmed by 1 base and 4 bases, with 7 bases remaining between them. Germline loops: CDR1 MNHEY, CDR2 SMNVEV (reference sequence).

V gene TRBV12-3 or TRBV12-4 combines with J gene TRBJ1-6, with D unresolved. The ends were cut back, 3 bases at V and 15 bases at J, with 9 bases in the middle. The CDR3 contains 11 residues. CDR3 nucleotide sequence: TGTGCCAGCAGTTTGGGCCTTGACCTCCACTTT. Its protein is CASSLGLDLHF.

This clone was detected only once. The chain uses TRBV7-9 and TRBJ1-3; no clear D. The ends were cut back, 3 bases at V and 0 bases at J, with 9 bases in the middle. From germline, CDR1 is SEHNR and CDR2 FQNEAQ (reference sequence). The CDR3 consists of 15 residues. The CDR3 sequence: CASSLGGSSGNTIYF. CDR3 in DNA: TGTGCCAGCAGCTTGGGAGGAAGCTCTGGAAACACCATATATTTT.

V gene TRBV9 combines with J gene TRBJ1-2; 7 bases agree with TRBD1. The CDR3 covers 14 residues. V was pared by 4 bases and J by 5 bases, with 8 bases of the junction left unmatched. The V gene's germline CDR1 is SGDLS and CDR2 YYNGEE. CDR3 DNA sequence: TGTGCCAGCAGCCCCGGGACAGCTCTTTATGGCTACACCTTC. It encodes CASSPGTALYGYTF.

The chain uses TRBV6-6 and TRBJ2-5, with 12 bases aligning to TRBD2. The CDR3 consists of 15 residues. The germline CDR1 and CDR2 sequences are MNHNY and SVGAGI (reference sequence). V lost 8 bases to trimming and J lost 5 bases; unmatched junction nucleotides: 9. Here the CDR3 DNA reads TGTGCCAGCTGGGCTAGCGGGAGGGGGAGGGAGACCCAGTACTTC. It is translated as CASWASGRGRETQYF.